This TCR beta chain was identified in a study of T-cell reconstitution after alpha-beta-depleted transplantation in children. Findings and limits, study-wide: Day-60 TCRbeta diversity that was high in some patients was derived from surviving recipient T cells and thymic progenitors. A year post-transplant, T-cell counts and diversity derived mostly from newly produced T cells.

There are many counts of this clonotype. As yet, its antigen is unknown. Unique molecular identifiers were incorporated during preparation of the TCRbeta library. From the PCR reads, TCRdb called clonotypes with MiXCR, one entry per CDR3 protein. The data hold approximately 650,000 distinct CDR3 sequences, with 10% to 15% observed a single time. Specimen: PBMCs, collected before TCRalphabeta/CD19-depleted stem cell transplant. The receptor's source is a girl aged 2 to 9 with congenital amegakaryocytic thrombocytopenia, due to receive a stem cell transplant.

The CDR3 reads CSATLGGSNQPQHF. In DNA, the CDR3 is TGCAGTGCCACGCTTGGCGGTAGCAATCAGCCCCAGCATTTT. This chain connects TRBV20-1 to TRBJ1-5; no firm D call. From germline, CDR1 is DFQATT and CDR2 SNEGSKA (reference sequence). Trimming left V 6 bases short and J 0 bases short, with 12 bases between. This CDR3 spans 14 amino acids.